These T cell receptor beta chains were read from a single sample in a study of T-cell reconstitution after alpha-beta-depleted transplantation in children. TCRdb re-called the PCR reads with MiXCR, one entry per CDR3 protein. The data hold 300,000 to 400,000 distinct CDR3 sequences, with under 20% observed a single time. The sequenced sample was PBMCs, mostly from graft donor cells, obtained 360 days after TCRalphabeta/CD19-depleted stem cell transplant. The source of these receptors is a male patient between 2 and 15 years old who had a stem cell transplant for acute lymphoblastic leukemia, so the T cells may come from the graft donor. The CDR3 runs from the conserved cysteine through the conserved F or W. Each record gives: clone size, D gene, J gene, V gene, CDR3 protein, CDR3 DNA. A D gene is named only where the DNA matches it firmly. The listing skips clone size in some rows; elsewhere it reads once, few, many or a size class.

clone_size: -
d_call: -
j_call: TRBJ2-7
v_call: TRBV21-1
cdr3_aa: CASSKGGLERDREATRAYEQYF
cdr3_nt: TGTGCCAGCAGCAAAGGGGGCCTGGAACGGGACAGGGAAGCGACTAGGGCTTACGAGCAGTACTTC

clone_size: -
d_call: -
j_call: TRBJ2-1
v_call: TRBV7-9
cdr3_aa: CASSLDWWESFF
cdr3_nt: TGTGCCAGCAGCTTAGATTGGTGGGAGTCGTTCTTC

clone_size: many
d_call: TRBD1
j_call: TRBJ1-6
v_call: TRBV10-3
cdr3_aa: CAISEQGERYNSPLHF
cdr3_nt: TGTGCCATCAGTGAACAGGGGGAACGCTATAATTCACCCCTCCACTTT

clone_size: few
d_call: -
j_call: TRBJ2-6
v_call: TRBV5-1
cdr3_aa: CASSPERGANVLTF
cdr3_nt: TGCGCCAGCAGCCCAGAGCGTGGGGCCAACGTCCTGACTTTC

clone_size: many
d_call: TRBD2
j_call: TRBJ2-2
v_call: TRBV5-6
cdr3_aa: CASSRRLAGSRTGELFF
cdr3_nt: TGTGCCAGCAGCCGTAGACTAGCGGGAAGTCGCACCGGGGAGCTGTTTTTT

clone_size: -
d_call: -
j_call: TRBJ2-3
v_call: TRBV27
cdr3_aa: CASSFGRAPTDTQYF
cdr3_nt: TGTGCCAGCAGTTTTGGCAGGGCTCCAACAGATACGCAGTATTTT

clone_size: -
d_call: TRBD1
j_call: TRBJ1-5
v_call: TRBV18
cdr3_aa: CASSETGGQIQPQHF
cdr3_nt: TGTGCCAGCTCAGAAACAGGGGGCCAAATTCAGCCCCAGCATTTT

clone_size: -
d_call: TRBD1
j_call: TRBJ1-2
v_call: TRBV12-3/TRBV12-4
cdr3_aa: CASSSGTGVGNYGYTF
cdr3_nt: TGTGCCAGCAGTTCAGGGACAGGGGTCGGTAACTATGGCTACACCTTC

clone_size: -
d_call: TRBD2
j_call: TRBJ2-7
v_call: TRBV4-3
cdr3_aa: CASSQGVSGFSYEQYF
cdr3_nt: TGCGCCAGCAGCCAAGGGGTTAGCGGGTTCTCCTACGAGCAGTACTTC

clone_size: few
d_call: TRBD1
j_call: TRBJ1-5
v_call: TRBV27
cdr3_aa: CASRFRGGIGNQPQHF
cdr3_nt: TGTGCCAGCAGATTTCGAGGGGGCATCGGCAATCAGCCCCAGCATTTT

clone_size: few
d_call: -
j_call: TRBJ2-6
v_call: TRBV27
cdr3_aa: CASSPAYSGANVLTF
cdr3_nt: TGTGCCAGCAGTCCCGCGTACTCTGGGGCCAACGTCCTGACTTTC

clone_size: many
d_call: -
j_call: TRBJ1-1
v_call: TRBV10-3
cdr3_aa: CATVRQLMNTEAFF
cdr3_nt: TGTGCCACCGTGCGACAGCTAATGAACACTGAAGCTTTCTTT

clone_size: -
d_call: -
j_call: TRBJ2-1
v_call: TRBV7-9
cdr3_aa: CASSLEGPPYNEQFF
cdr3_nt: TGTGCCAGCAGCTTAGAGGGGCCGCCCTACAATGAGCAGTTCTTC

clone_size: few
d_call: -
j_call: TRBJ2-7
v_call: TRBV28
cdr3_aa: CASSNRVGYEQYF
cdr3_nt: TGTGCCAGCAGTAACAGGGTAGGCTACGAGCAGTACTTC

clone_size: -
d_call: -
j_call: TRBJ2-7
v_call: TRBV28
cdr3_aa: CASSYSLISGAAAGYEQYF
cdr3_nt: TGTGCCAGCAGTTACTCACTAATTTCGGGGGCCGCGGCGGGGTACGAGCAGTACTTC

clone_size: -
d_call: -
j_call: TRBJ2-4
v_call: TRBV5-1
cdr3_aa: CASSPGPGRLAKNIQYF
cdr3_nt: TGCGCCAGCAGCCCAGGGCCGGGGAGACTAGCCAAAAACATTCAGTACTTC

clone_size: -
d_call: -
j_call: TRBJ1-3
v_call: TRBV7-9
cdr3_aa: CASSRLPSGRRHTIYF
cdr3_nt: TGTGCCAGCAGCCGCCTCCCCTCGGGACGGAGACACACCATATATTTT

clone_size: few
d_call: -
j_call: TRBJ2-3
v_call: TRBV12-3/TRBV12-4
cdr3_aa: CASRSGGDTDTQYF
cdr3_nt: TGTGCCAGCAGATCAGGGGGGGACACAGATACGCAGTATTTT

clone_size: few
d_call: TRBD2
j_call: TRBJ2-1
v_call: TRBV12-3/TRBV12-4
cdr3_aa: CASSLRARAGVFPYNEQFF
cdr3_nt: TGTGCCAGCAGTTTAAGGGCGAGGGCGGGAGTCTTCCCCTACAATGAGCAGTTCTTC

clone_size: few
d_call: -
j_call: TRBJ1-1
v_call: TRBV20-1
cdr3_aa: CSARDFVGAYTEAFF
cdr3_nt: TGCAGTGCTAGAGATTTTGTGGGAGCGTACACTGAAGCTTTCTTT

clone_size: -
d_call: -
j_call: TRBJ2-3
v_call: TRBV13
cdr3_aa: CASSLLGDRTDTQYF
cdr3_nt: TGTGCCAGCAGCTTACTTGGCGATAGGACAGATACGCAGTATTTT

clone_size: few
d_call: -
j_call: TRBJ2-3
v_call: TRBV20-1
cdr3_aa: CSARGFEAITDTQYF
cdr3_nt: TGCAGTGCTAGAGGGTTCGAAGCGATCACAGATACGCAGTATTTT

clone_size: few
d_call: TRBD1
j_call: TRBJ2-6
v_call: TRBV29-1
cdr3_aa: CSVQGATGANVLTF
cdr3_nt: TGCAGCGTACAGGGGGCCACTGGGGCCAACGTCCTGACTTTC

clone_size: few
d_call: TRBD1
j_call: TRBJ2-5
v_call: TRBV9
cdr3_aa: CASSVVLRTGGLVETQYF
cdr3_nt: TGTGCCAGCAGCGTAGTCCTTCGGACAGGGGGCTTGGTGGAGACCCAGTACTTC